Listed below are T cell receptor beta chains from one sample, sequenced in a study of Ad26.COV2.S vaccination and SARS-CoV-2 variants. The method was immunoSEQ multiplex PCR; TCRdb's version includes in-frame clones alone and lacks a portion of them. The data show 440,000 or so clones, with 80% to 90% seen just once and over 1.5% held by the top ten. Sample: peripheral blood, taken in a trial of Ad26.COV2.S vaccine versus placebo. These receptors all come from a person between 18 and 60 years old who received the Ad26.COV2.S COVID-19 vaccine or a placebo. Each CDR3 is given with its conserved first and last residue. Fields, in order: V gene, J gene, CDR3 protein.

>TRBV19|TRBJ1-2
CASSIVLGNYGYTF
>TRBV30|TRBJ2-7
CAWSPRDRTLRYEQYF
>TRBV30|TRBJ2-7
CAWRGLAGAGDEQYF
>TRBV19|TRBJ2-3
CASRNLGTDTQYF
>TRBV29-1|TRBJ2-7
CSIAVLAGGNEQYF
>TRBV7-9|TRBJ1-1
CASSDTGLSNTEAFF
>TRBV29-1|TRBJ1-6
CSVAVRVNSPLHF
>TRBV30|TRBJ1-5
CAWRGQGNQPQHF
>TRBV20-1|TRBJ1-2
CSAKQGAGYTF
>TRBV9|TRBJ1-3
CASSVDGISGNTIYF
>TRBV5-4|TRBJ2-1
CASSLRKLAGFPNGEQFF
>TRBV5-1|TRBJ2-2
CASSNGQGLGLFF
>TRBV7-3|TRBJ1-6
CASSLGAASSNSPLHF
>TRBV6-5|TRBJ1-1
CASSYHNTGGTEAFF
>TRBV18|TRBJ1-1
CASSLGQENTEAFF
>TRBV16|TRBJ1-5
CASSQSMPLNQPQHF
>TRBV5-1|TRBJ1-2
CAREPNRVANYGYTF
>TRBV4-2|TRBJ1-4
CASSQNPDRASNEKLFF
>TRBV7-8|TRBJ1-2
CASSPGLAGGGYTF
>TRBV6-6|TRBJ2-7
CASSYSIALAGEQYF
>TRBV6-6|TRBJ1-2
CASSYSIGTYGYTF
>TRBV5-1|TRBJ2-7
CASLGEGSYEQYF
>TRBV5-1|TRBJ1-1
CASQPGGNWNTEAFF
>TRBV27|TRBJ1-6
CASSPYNSPLHF
>TRBV10-2|TRBJ2-1
CASSEERGNNEQFF
>TRBV10-3|TRBJ2-3
CAISESGDFTDTQYF
>TRBV7-9|TRBJ2-7
CASSSGVYEQYF
>TRBV9|TRBJ2-3
CASSVLAGGTDTQYF
>TRBV6-5|TRBJ2-7
CASSTRVGTYEQYF
>TRBV30|TRBJ1-5
CAWNPGQNQPQHF
>TRBV28|TRBJ2-3
CASSSSGGAIDTQYF
>TRBV2|TRBJ2-5
CATGAMVEETQYF
>TRBV4-2|TRBJ2-5
CASRPRPSAERETQYF
>TRBV4-1|TRBJ2-7
CASSQDQVTYYEQYF
>TRBV19|TRBJ2-7
CASSMGQGAYEQYF
>TRBV9|TRBJ2-5
CASSVGDRVQETQYF
>TRBV5-4|TRBJ2-1
CASSFYRASQFNEQFF
>TRBV19|TRBJ1-1
CASSMTTNTEAFF
>TRBV27|TRBJ1-2
CASWGPTGYTF
>TRBV6-5|TRBJ2-1
CASSLLASSYNEQFF
>TRBV19|TRBJ1-1
CASSISSDTEAFF
>TRBV7-6|TRBJ1-6
CASSGRDWGNSPLHF
>TRBV12-3/TRBV12-4|TRBJ2-7
CASSLLGGEQYF